These 32 T cell receptor beta chains were all obtained from the same sample, sequenced in a study of blood T cell repertoires in COVID-19. Sequenced by immunoSEQ multiplex PCR; TCRdb stores in-frame clones only, minus some. The data contain fewer than 350,000 clones, about 91% of them singletons. Sequenced material: peripheral blood. These receptors came from a woman aged 30 to 39 with COVID-19, enrolled during active disease.

The chain uses TRBV5-4 and TRBJ1-2; 8 bases match TRBD1. Trimming removed 4 bases from V and 8 bases from J; junction bases left unmatched: 10. Germline V gene lookup returns CDR1 SGHNT and CDR2 YYREEE (reference sequence). The CDR3 extends over 14 amino acids. CDR3 coding DNA: TGTGCCAGCAGCCGCCGTGACAGGGGACAAGGCTACACCTTC. It is translated as CASSRRDRGQGYTF.

The genes are TRBV28 and TRBJ1-5; D remains ambiguous. V was cut by 5 bases and J by 0 bases, with 8 bases left in between. The CDR3 is made up of 14 amino acids. Germline V gene lookup returns CDR1 MDHEN and CDR2 SYDVKM. The CDR3 loop reads CASSGEVSNQPQHF. CDR3 DNA: TGTGCCAGCAGTGGGGAGGTTAGCAATCAGCCCCAGCATTTT.

The rearrangement uses TRBV10-3 and TRBJ2-3; D perhaps matches TRBD1 (6 bases). Germline loops: CDR1 ENHRY, CDR2 SYGVKD. The germline V and J ends were trimmed by 0 bases and 4 bases, with 17 bases remaining between them. This CDR3 is built from 17 residues. In DNA form, the CDR3 reads TGTGCCATCAGTGAGTCGGCGATATTGTGGACAGCAGATACGCAGTATTTT. Protein sequence: CAISESAILWTADTQYF.

This clone showed up just a few times. This rearrangement joins TRBV2 to TRBJ1-3; 12 positions match TRBD1. The trim removed 6 bases at V and 2 bases at J, leaving 5 bases unmatched. The CDR3 contains 16 residues. Germline CDR1 reads SNHLY; CDR2 reads FYNNEI. Here the CDR3 reads CASRGTGGSTGNTIYF. For the CDR3, the DNA is TGTGCCAGCAGGGGGACAGGGGGCTCCACTGGAAACACCATATATTTT.

The CDR3 reads CASSLGTSGGISSYEQYF. CDR3 nucleotides: TGTGCCAGCAGCCTGGGGACTAGCGGGGGGATCAGCTCCTACGAGCAGTACTTC. This chain links TRBV2 with TRBJ2-7, with 15 nucleotides matching TRBD2. The germline CDR1 and CDR2 sequences are SNHLY and FYNNEI. CDR3 length: 18 amino acids. V lost 6 bases to trimming and J lost 0 bases; unmatched junction nucleotides: 9.

The gene calls are TRBV29-1 and TRBJ2-6; 8 bases are a match to TRBD2. The CDR3 totals 16 residues. In germline, CDR1 is SQVTM, CDR2 ANQGSEA. V dropped 6 bases and J dropped 4; count of bases not matched to a gene: 11. The CDR3 here is CSVQPRGGRGANVLTF. The CDR3, as DNA: TGCAGCGTCCAACCCCGCGGGGGGCGGGGGGCCAACGTCCTGACTTTC.

As concerns this clone: At one end the junction does not follow the germline gene, possibly because of a read error. The rearrangement joins TRBV18 to TRBJ1-1; 9 bases line up with TRBD1. The V gene's germline CDR1 is KGHSH and CDR2 LQKENI. This CDR3 is 15 amino acids long. Here the CDR3 reads CASSPNDRGNAEAFF. CDR3 bases: TGTGCCAGCTCACCAAACGACAGGGGGAACGCTGAAGCTTTCTTT.

The V gene is TRBV5-1, the J gene TRBJ2-7; 7 bases are shared with TRBD1. This CDR3 region has 16 residues. V lost 5 bases and J lost 0; bases outside the gene matches: 11. Per germline, CDR1 SGHRS and CDR2 YFSETQ. CDR3 sequence reads: CASRQEPGQSSYEQYF. CDR3 DNA: TGCGCCAGCAGACAAGAGCCGGGACAGTCCTCCTACGAGCAGTACTTC. The entire variable domain, with the rest obtained from reference TRBV5-1 and TRBJ2-7, is as follows: KAGVTQTPRYLIKTRGQQVTLSCSPISGHRSVSWYQQTPGQGLQFLFEYFSETQRNKGNFPGRFSGRQFSNSRSEMNVSTLELGDSALYLCASRQEPGQSSYEQYFGPGTRLTVT.

The gene calls are TRBV5-4 and TRBJ2-1; D is perhaps TRBD2 (6 bases). The germline V gene has CDR1 SGHNT and CDR2 YYREEE (reference sequence). The CDR3 loop spans 14 amino acids. The V end lost 2 bases, the J end lost 5 bases, and 11 bases lay between the germline ends. CDR3 sequence (DNA): TGTGCCAGCAGCTTCAGGAGGGGAAACAATGAGCAGTTCTTC. Amino acids: CASSFRRGNNEQFF.

The chain carries TRBV5-1 and TRBJ1-6; 9 nucleotides align to TRBD1. This CDR3 comprises 17 residues. Germline trimming cut 0 bases from V and 6 bases from J; bases unmatched to any gene: 7. Germline-derived CDR1 and CDR2 are SGHRS and YFSETQ. The CDR3 spells CASSLGDRDARNSPLHF. The CDR3 DNA reads TGCGCCAGCAGCTTGGGGGACAGGGATGCCCGTAATTCACCCCTCCACTTT.

The chain uses TRBV18 and TRBJ1-3; no clear D. This CDR3 is built from 17 residues. Between the trimmed V and J ends, which lost 1 base and 0 bases, there was a span of 13 bases. Germline CDR1 reads KGHSH; CDR2 reads LQKENI. CDR3 loop: CASSPLGEAISGNTIYF. The CDR3 DNA sequence: TGTGCCAGCTCACCACTTGGCGAGGCTATCTCTGGAAACACCATATATTTT.

The rearrangement joins TRBV28 to TRBJ2-3, with 8 positions matching TRBD2. V dropped 6 bases and J dropped 3; count of bases not matched to a gene: 8. CDR1 and CDR2 from the germline V gene are MDHEN and SYDVKM. The length of the CDR3 is 15 residues. The CDR3 region has the DNA TGTGCCAGCAGCTTTTTCGGGGGGGCGACAGATACGCAGTATTTT. Its translation: CASSFFGGATDTQYF.

The rearrangement uses TRBV28 and TRBJ1-2; no definite D call. Trimming removed 10 bases from V and 0 bases from J, with 18 bases in between. CDR3 length equals 15 residues. In germline, CDR1 is MDHEN, CDR2 SYDVKM. Here the CDR3 DNA reads TGTGCCACCCAATTGATGGGCGCGACTAACTATGGCTACACCTTC. Its protein product is CATQLMGATNYGYTF.

The chain recombines TRBV3-1 (or the pseudogene TRBV3-2) with TRBJ1-1; D call uncertain. CDR3 length: 13 amino acids. Trimming left V 1 base short and J 3 bases short, with 6 bases between. Per germline, CDR1 LGHDT and CDR2 YNNKEL (reference sequence). CDR3: CASSQGRDTEAFF. The DNA of the CDR3 is TGTGCCAGCAGCCAAGGCCGGGACACTGAAGCTTTCTTT.

This clone was observed at least ten times. The chain links TRBV3-1 (or the pseudogene TRBV3-2) to TRBJ2-7, with TRBD1 identical over 9 bases. Unmatched junction bases numbered 9, after V lost 4 bases and J lost 5 bases. The CDR3 is made up of 15 amino acids. Per the germline V gene, CDR1 is LGHDT and CDR2 is YNNKEL (reference sequence). CDR3 sequence reads: CASSPGQGSADEQYF. Written as DNA, the CDR3 is TGTGCCAGCAGCCCGGGACAGGGCTCAGCGGACGAGCAGTACTTC.

This chain links TRBV5-6 with TRBJ2-1; 13 bases match TRBD2. J gave up 6 bases and V 5 bases, and 5 bases lay outside the gene matches. Germline V gene data show CDR1 as SGHDT and CDR2 as YYEEEE. This CDR3 contains 15 residues. The chain's CDR3 is CASRRLAGGRNEQFF. The CDR3 nucleotides read TGTGCCAGCAGGAGACTAGCGGGGGGACGCAATGAGCAGTTCTTC.

The rearrangement joins TRBV6-5 to TRBJ1-2; 8 bases align to TRBD1. Germline V CDR1 and CDR2: MNHEY, SVGAGI. This CDR3 spans 14 amino acids. V lost 7 bases to trimming and J lost 6 bases; unmatched junction nucleotides: 10. CDR3 sequence: CASTGQGDSDGYTF. CDR3 nucleotides: TGTGCCAGCACTGGACAGGGTGATTCCGATGGCTACACCTTC.

The chain joins TRBV18 to TRBJ2-1; 12 nucleotides match TRBD2. The V segment lost 6 bases and the J segment 6 bases; nucleotides outside the gene matches: 3. Germline CDR1 is KGHSH and CDR2 is LQKENI. CDR3 size: 14 residues. The CDR3 DNA follows: TGTGCCAGCTCTAGACTAGCGGGGGTCAATGAGCAGTTCTTC. Residues: CASSRLAGVNEQFF.

This chain uses TRBV16 with TRBJ1-6; D is perhaps TRBD1 (5 bases). Germline lookup yields CDR1 KGHSY and CDR2 FQNENV. V shed 4 bases and J shed 3 bases, with 10 bases lying between them. The CDR3 length is 15 residues. The CDR3 spells CASSPPGDYNSPLHF. CDR3 sequence (DNA): TGTGCCAGCAGCCCTCCGGGGGACTATAATTCACCCCTCCACTTT.

The chain combines TRBV18 with TRBJ2-2; 9 nucleotides match TRBD1. V lost 5 bases to trimming and J lost 0 bases; unmatched junction nucleotides: 13. CDR1 and CDR2 (germline): KGHSH, LQKENI. The CDR3 is made up of 19 amino acids. In DNA, the CDR3 is TGTGCCAGCTCATTTTTCCCCGACAGGGGGACACCGAACACCGGGGAGCTGTTTTTT. As protein: CASSFFPDRGTPNTGELFF.

The rearrangement joins TRBV5-8 to TRBJ1-6; possibly TRBD1 for D (6 bases). The germline CDR1 and CDR2 sequences are SGHTS and YDEGEE. V lost 0 bases, J lost 9 bases, and 10 bases lay in between. The CDR3 runs to 14 residues. CDR3 coding DNA: TGTGCCAGCAGCTTGGTGCAGGGGAGTTCACCCCTCCACTTT. Translated: CASSLVQGSSPLHF.

This rearrangement joins TRBV9 to TRBJ2-2; the D gene is possibly TRBD2 (6 bases). CDR3 length equals 14 residues. V was cut by 3 bases and J by 6 bases, with 12 bases left in between. Germline assignment: CDR1 SGDLS and CDR2 YYNGEE. The CDR3, as DNA: TGTGCCAGCAGCGCGTGGGGGGAGGCCGGGGAGCTGTTTTTT. Translation gives CASSAWGEAGELFF.

The CDR3 here is CASSQGQGGTGNTIYF. In DNA, the CDR3 is TGTGCCAGCAGCCAAGGACAGGGAGGAACTGGAAACACCATATATTTT. The J gene is TRBJ1-3, the V gene TRBV4-2; TRBD1 agrees at 7 bases. Germline assignment: CDR1 LGHNA and CDR2 YNFKEQ. Trimming took 1 base from V and 2 from J; bases not matched to a gene: 5. This CDR3 has 16 residues.

CDR3 DNA: TGTGCCAGCTCCACCAGGGCGAACCCGTACGAGCAGTACTTC. It translates to CASSTRANPYEQYF. This sequence joins TRBV5-8 and TRBJ2-7; weak D call: TRBD1 (5 bases). Germline V lookup: CDR1 SGHTS, CDR2 YDEGEE. V lost 7 bases and J lost 4, with 18 bases in between. The CDR3 sequence is 14 residues long.

The gene calls are TRBV6-1 and TRBJ1-5; 9 nucleotides align to TRBD1. Trimming cost V 3 bases and J 5 bases; bases outside gene matches: 5. The CDR3 has 15 amino acids. Germline values: CDR1 MNHNS, CDR2 SASEGT. The CDR3 DNA follows: TGTGCCAGCAGTGATTCCCGACAGGGGGATCAGCCCCAGCATTTT. Protein sequence: CASSDSRQGDQPQHF.

The rearrangement uses TRBV24-1 and TRBJ2-7; no definite D call. V was pared by 6 bases and J by 6 bases, with 14 bases between. This CDR3 has 13 residues. Germline V gene data show CDR1 as KGHDR and CDR2 as SFDVKD. The CDR3 DNA follows: TGTGCCACCAGTTCCCCGATGCTGAGCGAGCAGTACTTC. This sequence encodes CATSSPMLSEQYF.

The rearrangement links TRBV19 to TRBJ1-5; 8 positions agree with TRBD1. V shed 5 bases, J shed 3 bases, and the junction held 12 bases outside the gene matches. The germline gives CDR1 LNHDA, CDR2 SQIVND (reference sequence). CDR3 length: 17 amino acids. CDR3 sequence: CASSPADRDWANQPQHF. In DNA, the CDR3 is TGTGCCAGTAGTCCCGCGGACAGGGATTGGGCCAATCAGCCCCAGCATTTT.

This rearrangement joins TRBV7-9 to TRBJ1-2; tentatively, D is TRBD1 (5 bases). CDR3 length: 17 residues. Between the trimmed V and J ends, which lost 1 base and 2 bases, there was a span of 17 bases. Germline CDR1 is SEHNR and CDR2 is FQNEAQ (reference sequence). CDR3 region: CASSLGGEGFSNYGYTF. The CDR3 bases are TGTGCCAGCAGCTTAGGAGGGGAGGGATTCTCCAACTATGGCTACACCTTC.

The chain carries TRBV2 and TRBJ1-1; 7 bases agree with TRBD1. J lost 1 base, V lost 4 bases, and 9 bases had no gene match. Germline V lookup: CDR1 SNHLY, CDR2 FYNNEI. There are 16 residues in the CDR3. CDR3 region: CASSALDRAGNTEAFF. In DNA form, the CDR3 reads TGTGCCAGCAGTGCCCTAGACAGGGCGGGGAACACTGAAGCTTTCTTT.

This clone was observed once. V is TRBV2 and J is TRBJ1-4, with a possible D match to TRBD1 (6 bases). V lost 3 bases to trimming and J lost 5 bases, with 13 bases between them. This CDR3 region has 15 residues. The germline CDR1 and CDR2 sequences are SNHLY and FYNNEI. The CDR3 DNA sequence: TGTGCCAGCAGTGACCCCACAGGGCGAAATGAAAAACTGTTTTTT. Translating gives CASSDPTGRNEKLFF. The full variable domain, completed using reference TRBV2 and TRBJ1-4, is EPEVTQTPSHQVTQMGQEVILRCVPISNHLYFYWYRQILGQKVEFLVSFYNNEISEKSEIFDDQFSVERPDGSNFTLKIRSTKLEDSAMYFCASSDPTGRNEKLFFGSGTQLSVL.

The CDR3 reads CASSMPGQGRLPLHF. The DNA for the CDR3 is TGCGCCAGCAGCATGCCGGGACAGGGGAGGCTACCCCTCCACTTT. V and J are TRBV4-1 and TRBJ1-6; 10 bases are a match to TRBD1. V lost 5 bases to trimming and J lost 12 bases; unmatched junction nucleotides: 10. The germline V gene has CDR1 MGHRA and CDR2 YSYEKL. The CDR3 contains 15 residues.

This clone was observed a handful of times. The chain combines TRBV19 with TRBJ2-7; 7 bases align to TRBD2. The CDR3 length is 13 residues. Germline V CDR1 and CDR2: LNHDA, SQIVND (reference sequence). J gave up 2 bases and V 5 bases, and 3 bases lay outside the gene matches. The CDR3 loop is CASSAAGAYEQYV. The CDR3 coding sequence is TGTGCCAGTAGTGCGGCGGGGGCCTACGAGCAGTACGTC.